These 20 T cell receptor beta chains were sequenced from one sample in a study of blood T cell repertoires in COVID-19. Profiling relied on immunoSEQ multiplex PCR, and the TCRdb table lists in-frame clones only, not all of them. Of roughly 68,000 clones listed, roughly 85% are singletons. Sequences were obtained from peripheral blood. These receptors all stem from a woman aged 80 or over with acute or convalescent COVID-19.

The chain combines TRBV24-1 with TRBJ2-3, with 10 bases that match TRBD2. Germline CDR1 KGHDR, CDR2 SFDVKD. There are 15 residues in the CDR3. With V trimmed by 7 bases and J by 4 bases, 7 bases remained unmatched. This CDR3 reads CATRGASGSSDTQYF. The CDR3 coding sequence is TGTGCCACCAGAGGGGCTAGCGGGAGCTCAGATACGCAGTATTTT.

The genes are TRBV7-8 and TRBJ1-4; no reliable D call. Germline assignment: CDR1 SGHVS and CDR2 FQNEAQ. Trimming shortened V by 3 bases and J by 12 bases, and 20 bases separated the two germline ends. CDR3 length: 15 residues. The chain's CDR3 is CASSFGEALMSELFF. The CDR3 nucleotides read TGTGCCAGCAGCTTCGGGGAGGCTTTAATGTCGGAACTGTTTTTT.

The V and J genes are TRBV29-1 and TRBJ2-2; unclear D gene. The CDR3 has 12 residues. Deletions cut 4 bases from V and 1 base from J, with 4 bases between. Per germline, CDR1 SQVTM and CDR2 ANQGSEA. In DNA form, the CDR3 reads TGCAGCGTTGGCAGGAACACCGGGGAGCTGTTTTTT. This encodes CSVGRNTGELFF.

The rearrangement joins TRBV18 to TRBJ2-2; no firm D call. Germline CDR1 and CDR2: KGHSH and LQKENI. The CDR3 spans 12 residues. V was trimmed by 1 base and J by 7 bases, leaving 4 bases between them. CDR3 residues: CASSPLGGELFF. The CDR3 coding sequence is TGTGCCAGCTCACCACTCGGCGGGGAGCTGTTTTTT.

This chain links TRBV14 with TRBJ1-1; D perhaps matches TRBD1 (6 bases). This CDR3 comprises 15 residues. V was shortened by 4 bases and J by 0 bases, with 12 bases between the two germline ends. CDR1 is SGHDN, CDR2 FVKESK, per germline. The CDR3 coding sequence is TGTGCCAGCAGCCGCAGCGGGACATTGAACACTGAAGCTTTCTTT. As protein: CASSRSGTLNTEAFF.

The CDR3 region is CASRRQPNQETQYF. The CDR3 bases are TGTGCCAGTAGGAGACAGCCAAACCAAGAGACCCAGTACTTC. The gene calls are TRBV19 and TRBJ2-5; possibly TRBD1 for D (5 bases). The CDR3 runs 14 residues. Germline V gene sequence: CDR1 LNHDA, CDR2 SQIVND (reference sequence). Trimming pared 6 bases from V and 0 bases from J, leaving 11 bases between.

This chain joins TRBV19 and TRBJ2-3, with 7 bases lining up with TRBD1. The germline gives CDR1 LNHDA, CDR2 SQIVND (reference sequence). Trimming cost V 7 bases and J 1 base; bases outside gene matches: 11. There are 16 residues in the CDR3. The CDR3: CASTRPGTEGTDTQYF. The CDR3 DNA follows: TGTGCCAGTACCCGCCCGGGGACAGAAGGCACAGATACGCAGTATTTT.

The chain uses TRBV19 and TRBJ2-1, with D perhaps matching TRBD2 (6 bases). V lost 6 bases to trimming and J lost 9 bases, with 18 bases between them. Germline lookup yields CDR1 LNHDA and CDR2 SQIVND (reference sequence). The CDR3 consists of 14 residues. The CDR3 nucleotides are TGTGCCAGTAGGAACGTCGGGGGTCATGGTGAGCAGTTCTTC. The encoded protein is CASRNVGGHGEQFF.

This chain uses TRBV5-4 with TRBJ1-6, with no clear D. Germline CDR1 SGHNT, CDR2 YYREEE (reference sequence). The ends were cut back, 4 bases at V and 7 bases at J, with 6 bases in the middle. The CDR3 spans 12 residues. The CDR3 is CASSTQNSPLHF. The CDR3 DNA reads TGTGCCAGCAGCACACAAAATTCACCCCTCCACTTT.

The V and J genes are TRBV5-4 and TRBJ2-1; weak D call: TRBD1 (6 bases). The length of the CDR3 is 16 residues. Germline loops: CDR1 SGHNT, CDR2 YYREEE (reference sequence). With 0 bases removed from V and 6 bases from J, the gap between germline ends came to 16 bases. The CDR3 DNA reads TGTGCCAGCAGCTTGGAGGCTCTGGGGGCGGGCAATGAGCAGTTCTTC. Amino acids: CASSLEALGAGNEQFF.

The J gene is TRBJ2-7, the V gene TRBV5-4; 8 bases line up with TRBD1. Germline V gene data show CDR1 as SGHNT and CDR2 as YYREEE (reference sequence). There are 15 residues in the CDR3. Trimming cost V 0 bases and J 5 bases; bases outside gene matches: 7. CDR3 sequence: CASSLGGNRGDEQYF. In DNA, the CDR3 is TGTGCCAGCAGCTTGGGAGGGAACAGGGGGGACGAGCAGTACTTC.

The chain is built from TRBV7-9 and TRBJ1-1; a possible D gene is TRBD1 (5 bases). V was shortened by 4 bases and J by 1 base, with 22 bases between the two germline ends. This CDR3 is 18 amino acids long. Per germline, CDR1 SEHNR and CDR2 FQNEAQ (reference sequence). DNA for the CDR3: TGTGCCAGCAGCTCAGAGGTTTTGGCGGGACCGCAGAACACTGAAGCTTTCTTT. Its translation: CASSSEVLAGPQNTEAFF.

This clone has a single count. The chain joins TRBV14 to TRBJ2-1, with 10 nucleotides matching TRBD2. After removal of 0 bases from V and 9 bases from J, the junction contained 5 bases not matched to a gene. Germline V CDR1 and CDR2: SGHDN, FVKESK. CDR3 length: 15 residues. CDR3 protein: CASSQDALAGSEQFF. CDR3 nucleotides: TGTGCCAGCAGCCAAGACGCACTAGCGGGAAGTGAGCAGTTCTTC.

The gene calls are TRBV14 and TRBJ1-2; TRBD1 is a possible D gene (5 bases). Germline V gene data show CDR1 as SGHDN and CDR2 as FVKESK. V dropped 2 bases and J dropped 6 bases, with 10 bases sitting between them. The CDR3 is 13 residues long. As DNA, the CDR3 is TGTGCCAGCAGCCAAAACTGGGGCGATGGCTACACCTTC. It codes for CASSQNWGDGYTF.

V and J are TRBV3-1 (or the pseudogene TRBV3-2) and TRBJ1-3; 8 bases agree with TRBD1. V dropped 4 bases and J dropped 2; count of bases not matched to a gene: 13. In germline, CDR1 is LGHDT, CDR2 YNNKEL (reference sequence). CDR3 length: 18 amino acids. The CDR3 loop is CASSPLTSSTGAGNTIYF. As DNA, the CDR3 is TGTGCCAGCAGCCCCCTAACCTCGTCGACAGGGGCTGGAAACACCATATATTTT.

This chain connects TRBV9 to TRBJ2-2; D is possibly TRBD1 (6 bases). The CDR3 loop spans 13 amino acids. V lost 5 bases, J lost 7 bases, and 12 bases lay in between. Germline CDR1 SGDLS, CDR2 YYNGEE. The CDR3 spells CASRPGALGELFF. The CDR3 DNA reads as TGTGCCAGCAGACCAGGGGCCCTCGGGGAGCTGTTTTTT.

The DNA for the CDR3 is TGTGCCAGCAGTTATGTAGGCTACACCTTC. This encodes CASSYVGYTF. This chain connects TRBV6-5 to TRBJ1-2; D gene unclear. V was trimmed by 3 bases and J by 8 bases, leaving 4 bases between them. This CDR3 comprises 10 residues. Germline CDR1 reads MNHEY; CDR2 reads SVGAGI.

This chain links TRBV3-1 (or the pseudogene TRBV3-2) with TRBJ1-3; TRBD1 aligns across 8 bases. The ends lost 3 bases at V and 0 bases at J; junction bases unmatched: 1. Per the germline V gene, CDR1 is LGHDT and CDR2 is YNNKEL (reference sequence). The CDR3 is 15 residues long. The CDR3 DNA follows: TGTGCCAGCAGCCACAGGGGGCTCTCTGGAAACACCATATATTTT. Amino acids: CASSHRGLSGNTIYF.

This clone was picked up one time. The V gene is TRBV3-1 (or the pseudogene TRBV3-2), the J gene TRBJ2-6; maybe TRBD2 (6 bases). Trimming removed 1 base at V and 0 bases at J, with 13 bases between. The CDR3 covers 18 residues. Germline V gives CDR1 LGHDT, CDR2 YNNKEL (reference sequence). The CDR3 coding sequence is TGTGCCAGCAGCCAAGTTGGCCAGGGAGGCTCTGGGGCCAACGTCCTGACTTTC. Its protein product is CASSQVGQGGSGANVLTF.

This sequence joins TRBV28 and TRBJ2-2, with D possibly being TRBD1 (7 bases). The germline V gene has CDR1 MDHEN and CDR2 SYDVKM. The germline V and J ends were trimmed by 1 base and 7 bases, with 10 bases remaining between them. The CDR3 has 14 residues. The CDR3 DNA reads TGTGCCAGCAGTTTATACCAGGGGGGCGGGGAGCTGTTTTTT. Translated: CASSLYQGGGELFF.